The sequence of this T cell receptor beta chain was determined in a study of post-analysis software for immune sequencing data. Across the whole study: Both relapsing-remitting and secondary progressive multiple sclerosis featured among the disease courses, as did progressive-relapsing multiple sclerosis. Findings and caveats of the study: Included in a set of roughly five TRBV segments more frequent in patients than controls were TRBV5-6, TRBV5-1 and TRBV20-1.

This clonotype was seen only a few times. The antigen is undetermined. cDNA libraries of TCR beta carried unique molecular identifiers. TCRdb re-derived calls from the PCR reads in MiXCR, one entry per CDR3 protein. Of around 770,000 distinct CDR3 sequences listed, approximately 44% are singletons. The germline V gene encodes CDR1 SQVTM and CDR2 ANQGSEA. This CDR3 region has 12 residues. V was shortened by 7 bases and J by 7 bases, with 14 bases between the two germline ends. This sequence originates from a girl between 10 and 17 years old with multiple sclerosis. The chain is built from TRBV29-1 and TRBJ2-1, with D tentatively TRBD1 or TRBD2 (5 bases each). Sequencing was done on a sample of blood. CDR3 coding DNA: TGCAGCGCAGGGCCGGGGTGGAATGAGCAGTTCTTC. Amino acid sequence: CSAGPGWNEQFF.